This T cell receptor (beta chain) was sequenced during a study of T cells in Graves' hyperthyroidism and ophthalmopathy. The CDR3 regions of TCR beta were amplified from RNA transcripts. Primed by the HTBI set, a first-round RT-PCR was run on the TCR CDR3. TCRdb re-called the multiplex PCR reads with MiXCR, one entry per CDR3 protein. This sample has some 400,000 distinct CDR3 sequences; approximately 15% occur once, and the top ten carry around 20%. Looked up from germline, CDR1 is MDHEN and CDR2 is SYDVKM. With 10 bases removed from V and 3 bases from J, the gap between germline ends came to 10 bases. The CDR3 spans 11 residues. An approximately 9.8 ml volume of fresh peripheral blood provided the PBMCs.

The receptor's source is a young man with Graves' hyperthyroidism that later progressed to Graves' ophthalmopathy. V is TRBV28 and J is TRBJ2-7; no clear D. Sequencing was carried out using blood. The CDR3 bases are TGTGCCACCAGCCAAATCTACGAGCAGTACTTC. It encodes CATSQIYEQYF. Combining the CDR3 with reference TRBV28 and TRBJ2-7 gives the whole variable domain DVKVTQSSRYLVKRTGEKVFLECVQDMDHENMFWYRQDPGLGLRLIYFSYDVKMKEKGDIPEGYSVSREKKERFSLILESASTNQTSMYLCATSQIYEQYFGPGTRLTVT.